The 17 T cell receptor beta chains given below trace back to one sample, sequenced in a study of control samples from healthy donors and cancer patients. Libraries were prepared by immunoSEQ multiplex PCR; TCRdb keeps only in-frame clonotypes and omits some of them. Of around 190,000 clones in the sample, around 90% were seen once. The source material was blood. The receptor source for this set is a woman between 50 and 59 years old in good health.

This clone was found once. This chain connects TRBV7-8 to TRBJ1-3, with no clear D. The length of the CDR3 is 16 residues. Germline V gene sequence: CDR1 SGHVS, CDR2 FQNEAQ. Trimming took 2 bases from V and 0 from J, leaving 11 bases between them. CDR3 sequence reads: CASSLNWASSGNTIYF. As DNA, the CDR3 is TGTGCCAGCAGCTTAAATTGGGCGAGCTCTGGAAACACCATATATTTT.

This chain joins TRBV6-5 and TRBJ1-2, with D possibly matching TRBD1 (6 bases). Trimming cost V 6 bases and J 4 bases, with 12 bases left between them. CDR3 size: 13 residues. Germline V gene sequence: CDR1 MNHEY, CDR2 SVGAGI. CDR3 DNA sequence: TGTGCCAGCAGATCGACAGGCTTCTATGGCTACACCTTC. Its protein product is CASRSTGFYGYTF.

V gene TRBV4-2 combines with J gene TRBJ2-7; D not certain. Trimming took 1 base from V and 2 from J, leaving 12 bases between them. The CDR3 covers 15 residues. The germline V gene has CDR1 LGHNA and CDR2 YNFKEQ. The CDR3 coding sequence is TGTGCCAGCAGCCAAGCCGGGTCCGGCGCCTACGAGCAGTACTTC. Amino acids: CASSQAGSGAYEQYF.

The gene calls are TRBV29-1 and TRBJ2-7; 8 nucleotides line up with TRBD2. This CDR3 has 13 residues. J lost 3 bases, V lost 7 bases, and 8 bases had no gene match. Germline V gives CDR1 SQVTM, CDR2 ANQGSEA. The CDR3 DNA reads TGCAGCGCCACGGGGGGGGCCGTCTACGAGCAGTACTTC. Translation gives CSATGGAVYEQYF.

About this clone itself: Other DNA sequences from this sample encode an identical CDR3 as well. The chain employs TRBV27 and TRBJ2-7, with 8 bases fitting TRBD1. The CDR3 spans 13 residues. The V segment lost 6 bases and the J segment 3 bases; nucleotides outside the gene matches: 4. CDR1 is MNHEY, CDR2 SMNVEV, per germline (reference sequence). CDR3: CASSPGQGYEQYF. As DNA, the CDR3 is TGTGCCAGCAGCCCCGGACAGGGCTACGAGCAGTACTTC.

The V gene is TRBV7-2, the J gene TRBJ1-1, with a possible D match to TRBD1 (5 bases). V lost 7 bases, J lost 6 bases, and 15 bases lay in between. This CDR3 has 13 residues. Germline-derived CDR1 and CDR2 are SGHTA and FQGNSA. Here the CDR3 reads CASKQRGNPEAFF. In nucleotides, the CDR3 is TGTGCCAGCAAACAAAGGGGTAACCCTGAAGCTTTCTTT.

V gene TRBV29-1 combines with J gene TRBJ2-7, with 8 bases lining up with TRBD1. J gave up 6 bases and V 3 bases, and 7 bases lay outside the gene matches. Germline CDR1 reads SQVTM; CDR2 reads ANQGSEA. The CDR3 extends over 13 amino acids. CDR3 sequence: CSVEGTGGAEQYF. The CDR3, as DNA: TGCAGCGTTGAGGGGACAGGCGGGGCCGAGCAGTACTTC.

This chain uses TRBV7-8 with TRBJ2-3; 8 bases fit TRBD2. V lost 4 bases and J lost 0; bases outside the gene matches: 9. CDR3 length equals 17 residues. Germline CDR1 is SGHVS and CDR2 is FQNEAQ. CDR3 amino acids: CASSSEAGTRSTDTQYF. The CDR3 DNA sequence: TGTGCCAGCAGCTCCGAAGCCGGGACTAGGAGCACAGATACGCAGTATTTT.

The chain is built from TRBV7-2 and TRBJ1-3; 8 nucleotides align to TRBD1. The CDR3 is 18 amino acids. V lost 1 base to trimming and J lost 1 base; unmatched junction nucleotides: 9. The germline V gene has CDR1 SGHTA and CDR2 FQGNSA. The CDR3 nucleotides are TGTGCCAGCAGCTTAGAGGCAGGGGGCCTTAGTTCTGGAAACACCATATATTTT. Translated: CASSLEAGGLSSGNTIYF.

The chain uses TRBV6-2 or TRBV6-3 and TRBJ2-1; weak D call: TRBD2 (5 bases). The CDR3 loop spans 15 amino acids. Per the germline V gene, CDR1 is MNHEY and CDR2 is SVGEGT. Trimming removed 1 base at V and 9 bases at J, with 16 bases between. The CDR3 DNA sequence: TGTGCCAGCAGTTACTGGAAGGTCGGAGGCAGTGAGCAGTTCTTC. Protein: CASSYWKVGGSEQFF.

The chain recombines TRBV6-5 with TRBJ1-6, with TRBD1 as a possible D gene (5 bases). CDR3 length equals 13 residues. The germline V gene encodes CDR1 MNHEY and CDR2 SVGAGI. CDR3 sequence reads: CASTEGYNSPLHF. The CDR3 region has the DNA TGTGCGTCCACGGAGGGGTATAATTCACCCCTCCACTTT.

The rearrangement uses TRBV14 and TRBJ1-1; D unresolved. Germline CDR1 reads SGHDN; CDR2 reads FVKESK. There are 13 residues in the CDR3. V gave up 2 bases and J gave up 11 bases, with 15 bases separating them. CDR3 in DNA: TGTGCCAGCAGCCAACTAAGTACCGGTGGGGCTTTCTTT. Its protein is CASSQLSTGGAFF.

The chain joins TRBV4-3 to TRBJ1-2; D possibly corresponds to TRBD1 (6 bases). This CDR3 contains 12 residues. Germline CDR1 LGHNA, CDR2 YSLEER. V lost 3 bases to trimming and J lost 8 bases, with 10 bases between them. This CDR3 reads CASSQGTLGYTF. The CDR3 coding sequence is TGCGCCAGCAGCCAGGGGACACTCGGCTACACCTTC.

V and J are TRBV28 and TRBJ1-1; no clear D gene. V dropped 5 bases and J dropped 3 bases, with 4 bases sitting between them. Per the germline V gene, CDR1 is MDHEN and CDR2 is SYDVKM. The CDR3 has 11 residues. DNA of the CDR3: TGTGCCAGCAGTCGGGACACTGAAGCTTTCTTT. Residues: CASSRDTEAFF.

This clone was recorded once. This CDR3 is also generated by other DNA sequences in the sample. The chain links TRBV27 to TRBJ2-2, with 10 nucleotides matching TRBD2. CDR3 length: 17 amino acids. Germline assignment: CDR1 MNHEY and CDR2 SMNVEV (reference sequence). V shed 11 bases and J 0 bases; nucleotides not matched to a gene: 12. CDR3 sequence (DNA): TGTGCCCGCGGGGGTCAGCGGGGGGGCCCGAACACCGGGGAGCTGTTTTTT. It yields the protein CARGGQRGGPNTGELFF.

The V and J genes are TRBV7-2 and TRBJ2-7; D is unclear. Germline V lookup: CDR1 SGHTA, CDR2 FQGNSA. The CDR3 runs 13 residues. Trimming took off 4 bases at V and 3 bases at J, with 10 bases between the two ends. CDR3 sequence reads: CASSYRQNYEQYF. CDR3 bases: TGTGCCAGCAGCTACCGGCAAAACTACGAGCAGTACTTC.

The V call is TRBV9, the J call TRBJ2-5; 10 nucleotides match TRBD1. Unmatched junction bases numbered 3, after V lost 3 bases and J lost 4 bases. The V gene's germline CDR1 is SGDLS and CDR2 YYNGEE. The CDR3 totals 14 residues. The DNA of the CDR3 is TGTGCCAGCAGCGCCAGACAGGGGGCAGAGACCCAGTACTTC. Residues: CASSARQGAETQYF.